This paragraph covers one TCR beta chain sequence. Its specificity is unknown. From germline, CDR1 is KGHSH and CDR2 LQKENI. The CDR3 length is 16 residues. V was pared by 1 base and J by 6 bases, with 9 bases of the junction left unmatched. The entry originates in a study of Ad26.COV2.S vaccination and SARS-CoV-2 variants. Looking at the study overall: Intramuscular Ad26.COV2.S at 5x10^10 or 1x10^11 viral particles. General study points: Reported post-vaccination CD8+ and CD4+ T cell responses to spike showed substantial breadth.

Treatment in this sample: over 15 received Ad26.COV2.S at low or high dose, single or two shots; 5 received placebo; per-sample allocation not given. Specimens were obtained on day 63 following the first vaccine or placebo injection. Here immunoSEQ multiplex PCR was the method, and the copy in TCRdb shows in-frame clones only, minus some. The sample carries around 300,000 clones, 80% to 90% recorded once. The TCR sequence derives from a person aged 18 to 65 who received the Ad26.COV2.S COVID-19 vaccine or a placebo. This chain connects TRBV18 to TRBJ1-3; TRBD1 matches 7 bases. The sequences come from peripheral blood, collected in a trial of Ad26.COV2.S vaccine versus placebo. The CDR3 bases are TGTGCCAGCTCACCACTCCGGACAGGCTCGGTAAACACCATATATTTT. This gives the protein CASSPLRTGSVNTIYF.